The 12 T cell receptor beta chains below all came from one sample that was sequenced in a study of glioma-infiltrating T cells after dendritic cell vaccination. The method was immunoSEQ multiplex PCR; TCRdb's version includes in-frame clones alone and lacks a portion of them. The sample yields approximately 93,000 clones, 75% to 90% seen once. Time point given: after dendritic cell vaccination, including at tumor progression/relapse. Sequenced here: blood, sampled after dendritic cell vaccination. These receptors came from a human donor with glioblastoma.

The rearrangement uses TRBV6-5 and TRBJ1-1; TRBD1 might be the D (6 bases). The CDR3 sequence is 11 residues long. Between the trimmed V and J ends, which lost 7 bases and 8 bases, there was a span of 11 bases. Germline V lookup: CDR1 MNHEY, CDR2 SVGAGI. The CDR3 DNA sequence: TGTGCCAGCACCCAGGGGTGGGAAGCTTTCTTT. Its protein product is CASTQGWEAFF.

V usage is TRBV7-2 and J usage is TRBJ1-5, with TRBD1 matching 8 bases. Germline CDR1 SGHTA, CDR2 FQGNSA. CDR3 length equals 16 residues. After removal of 3 bases from V and 0 bases from J, the junction contained 4 bases not matched to a gene. Here the CDR3 DNA reads TGTGCCAGCAGCTTTAACAGGGGGAGTAGCAATCAGCCCCAGCATTTT. Protein product: CASSFNRGSSNQPQHF.

The chain couples TRBV15 to TRBJ1-1, with D unclear. CDR1 is LNHNV, CDR2 YYDKDF, per germline (reference sequence). This CDR3 has 15 amino acids. Deletions cut 1 base from V and 1 base from J, with 10 bases between. Written as DNA, the CDR3 is TGTGCCACCAGCAGAGGGGAGGTGTCGAACACTGAAGCTTTCTTT. Its protein is CATSRGEVSNTEAFF.

The chain combines TRBV4-1 with TRBJ2-5, with D tentatively TRBD2 (6 bases). The V end was cut by 4 bases, the J end by 5 bases, with 14 bases between. The CDR3 has 14 amino acids. The germline V gene has CDR1 MGHRA and CDR2 YSYEKL. CDR3 DNA: TGCGCCAGCAGCCTAACCAAGGCGGGGGAGACCCAGTACTTC. Encoded protein: CASSLTKAGETQYF.

This chain links TRBV11-1 with TRBJ2-1; 8 nucleotides match TRBD1. Trimming removed 5 bases from V and 8 bases from J; junction bases left unmatched: 5. Germline V gene data show CDR1 as SGHAT and CDR2 as FQDESV (reference sequence). The CDR3 sequence is 13 residues long. The CDR3 bases are TGTGCCAGCAGCCCGGACAGGGTTGATGAGCAGTTCTTC. Its translation: CASSPDRVDEQFF.

This sequence joins TRBV29-1 and TRBJ2-4; 7 bases are shared with TRBD2. V trimming: 4 bases; J trimming: 5 bases; junction bases outside the gene matches: 5. CDR3 length equals 13 residues. The germline V gene has CDR1 SQVTM and CDR2 ANQGSEA. CDR3 coding DNA: TGCAGCGTTGGGGCTAGCGGACAAAACATTCAGTACTTC. Translated, it gives CSVGASGQNIQYF.

V and J are TRBV4-1 and TRBJ2-1; TRBD1 agrees at 8 bases. CDR1 and CDR2 (germline): MGHRA, YSYEKL. The CDR3 loop spans 16 amino acids. V lost 0 bases, J lost 8 bases, and 9 bases stayed unmatched. The CDR3 protein is CASSQDQGAGNHEQFF. The CDR3 DNA is TGCGCCAGCAGCCAAGATCAGGGGGCGGGGAACCATGAGCAGTTCTTC.

This sequence joins TRBV5-6 and TRBJ1-2; 8 positions agree with TRBD1. Unmatched junction bases numbered 6, after V lost 5 bases and J lost 3 bases. The CDR3 spans 14 residues. In germline, CDR1 is SGHDT, CDR2 YYEEEE. The CDR3 spells CASRSTGGDYGYTF. CDR3 DNA: TGTGCCAGCAGATCTACAGGGGGTGACTATGGCTACACCTTC.

CDR3 sequence: CASSLVGGANTGELFF. CDR3 DNA sequence: TGTGCCAGCAGCTTAGTAGGGGGCGCGAACACCGGGGAGCTGTTTTTT. The chain carries TRBV7-2 and TRBJ2-2; 7 bases line up with TRBD1. The junction had 2 bases not matched to a gene; V was cut back by 1 base and J by 0 bases. Germline lookup yields CDR1 SGHTA and CDR2 FQGNSA. There are 16 residues in the CDR3.

The gene calls are TRBV12-5 and TRBJ1-2; a possible D gene is TRBD1 (6 bases). Trimming took off 5 bases at V and 4 bases at J, with 11 bases between the two ends. The CDR3 covers 13 residues. In germline, CDR1 is LGHNT, CDR2 FRNRAP. CDR3 residues: CASGTRGFYGYTF. CDR3 in DNA: TGTGCTAGTGGTACCAGGGGTTTCTATGGCTACACCTTC.

The chain links TRBV27 to TRBJ1-1; D might be TRBD1 (6 bases). From germline, CDR1 is MNHEY and CDR2 SMNVEV (reference sequence). Trimming took off 5 bases at V and 4 bases at J, with 14 bases between the two ends. CDR3 size: 14 residues. CDR3 DNA: TGTGCCAGCAGTCTCAGGGGTGGGGGCACTGAAGCTTTCTTT. This sequence encodes CASSLRGGGTEAFF.

The V and J genes are TRBV7-2 and TRBJ1-4; 10 positions match TRBD1. The germline V gene encodes CDR1 SGHTA and CDR2 FQGNSA. V shed 5 bases and J 7 bases; nucleotides not matched to a gene: 7. This CDR3 has 15 amino acids. The CDR3 loop reads CASSPGTGAGEKLFF. The CDR3 DNA is TGTGCCAGCAGCCCCGGGACAGGGGCAGGTGAAAAACTGTTTTTT. Based on the CDR3 plus reference TRBV7-2 and TRBJ1-4, the full variable domain is GAGVSQSPSNKVTEKGKDVELRCDPISGHTALYWYRQSLGQGLEFLIYFQGNSAPDKSGLPSDRFSAERTGGSVSTLTIQRTQQEDSAVYLCASSPGTGAGEKLFFGSGTQLSVL.